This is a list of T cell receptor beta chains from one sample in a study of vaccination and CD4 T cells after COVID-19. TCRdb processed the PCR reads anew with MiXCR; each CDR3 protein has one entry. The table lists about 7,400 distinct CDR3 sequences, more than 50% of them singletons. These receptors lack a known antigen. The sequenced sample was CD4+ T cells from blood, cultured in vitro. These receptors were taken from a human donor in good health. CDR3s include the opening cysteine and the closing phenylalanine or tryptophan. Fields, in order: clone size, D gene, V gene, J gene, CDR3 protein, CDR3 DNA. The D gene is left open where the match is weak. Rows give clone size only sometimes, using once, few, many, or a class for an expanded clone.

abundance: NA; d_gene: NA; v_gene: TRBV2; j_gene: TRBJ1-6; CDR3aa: CASSTRTNSPLHF; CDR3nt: TGTGCCAGCAGTACCCGGACGAATTCACCCCTCCACTTT
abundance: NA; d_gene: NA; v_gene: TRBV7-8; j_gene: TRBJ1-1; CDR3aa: CASSLAGWAGNTEAFF; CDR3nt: TGTGCCAGCAGCTTAGCGGGGTGGGCGGGGAACACTGAAGCTTTCTTT
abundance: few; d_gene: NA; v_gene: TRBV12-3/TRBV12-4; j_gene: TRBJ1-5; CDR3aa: CASTRVGGQGNQPQHF; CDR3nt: TGTGCCAGCACCAGAGTTGGGGGACAAGGCAATCAGCCCCAGCATTTT
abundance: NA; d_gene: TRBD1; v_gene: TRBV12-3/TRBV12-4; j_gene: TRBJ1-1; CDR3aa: CASNLSGTGGSEAFF; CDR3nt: TGTGCCAGCAACCTATCCGGGACAGGGGGTTCTGAAGCTTTCTTT
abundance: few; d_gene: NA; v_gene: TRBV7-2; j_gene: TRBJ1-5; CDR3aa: CASSSGPQQPQHF; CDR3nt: TGTGCCAGCAGCTCGGGGCCACAGCAGCCCCAGCATTTT
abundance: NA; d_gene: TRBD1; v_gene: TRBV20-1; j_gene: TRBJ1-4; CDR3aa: CSAQDRGREKLFF; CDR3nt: TGCAGTGCCCAGGACAGGGGCAGAGAAAAACTGTTTTTT
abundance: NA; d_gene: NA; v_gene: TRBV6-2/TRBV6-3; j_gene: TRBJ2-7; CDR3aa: CASSFSAASSYEQYF; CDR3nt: TGTGCCAGCAGTTTCTCGGCGGCAAGCTCCTACGAGCAGTACTTC
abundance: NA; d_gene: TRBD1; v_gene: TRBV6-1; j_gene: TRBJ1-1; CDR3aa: CASSPRTGNTEAFF; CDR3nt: TGTGCCAGCAGCCCTCGGACAGGAAACACTGAAGCTTTCTTT
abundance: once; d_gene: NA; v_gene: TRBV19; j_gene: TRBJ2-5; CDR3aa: CASSMWAKGSETQYF; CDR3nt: TGTGCCAGTAGTATGTGGGCCAAGGGGTCCGAGACCCAGTACTTC
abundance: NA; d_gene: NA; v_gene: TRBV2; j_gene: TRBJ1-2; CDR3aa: CASSELRQAPTLGYTF; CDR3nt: TGTGCCAGCAGTGAGCTCCGGCAGGCACCCACCCTTGGCTACACCTTC
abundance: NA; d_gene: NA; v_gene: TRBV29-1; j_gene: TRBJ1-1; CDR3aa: CSVGRDTEAFF; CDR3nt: TGCAGCGTCGGCCGGGACACTGAAGCTTTCTTT
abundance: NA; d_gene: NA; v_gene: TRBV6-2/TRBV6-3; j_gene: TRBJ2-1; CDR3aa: CASSSRLGPRDEQFF; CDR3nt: TGTGCCAGCAGTTCGCGACTCGGGCCCCGAGATGAGCAGTTCTTC
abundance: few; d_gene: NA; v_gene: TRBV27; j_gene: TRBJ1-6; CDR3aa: CASSWTDSNSPLHF; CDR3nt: TGTGCCAGCAGTTGGACAGATTCCAATTCACCCCTCCACTTT
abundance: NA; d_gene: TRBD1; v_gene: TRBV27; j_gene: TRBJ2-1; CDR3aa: CASSRDRVINEQFF; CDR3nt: TGTGCCAGCTCCCGGGACAGGGTAATCAATGAGCAGTTCTTC
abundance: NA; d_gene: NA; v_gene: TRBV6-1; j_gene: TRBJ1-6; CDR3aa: CASSRGSHSPLHF; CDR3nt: TGTGCCAGCAGTAGGGGGAGTCATTCACCCCTCCACTTT
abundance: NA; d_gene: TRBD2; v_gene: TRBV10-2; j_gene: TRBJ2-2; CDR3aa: CASVVAGGSGELFF; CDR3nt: TGCGCCAGCGTCGTAGCGGGGGGGTCCGGGGAGCTGTTTTTT
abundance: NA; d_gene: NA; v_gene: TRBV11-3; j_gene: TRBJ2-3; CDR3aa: CASSQGQRLANSTDTQYF; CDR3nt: TGTGCCAGCAGCCAAGGACAGAGACTAGCAAATAGCACAGATACGCAGTATTTT
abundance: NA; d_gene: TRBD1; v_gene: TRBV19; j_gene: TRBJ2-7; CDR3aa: CASKGQGMGEQYF; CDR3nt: TGTGCCAGTAAGGGACAGGGAATGGGTGAGCAGTACTTC
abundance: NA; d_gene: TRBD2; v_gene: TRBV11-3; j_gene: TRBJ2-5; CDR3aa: CASSWGAGEETQYF; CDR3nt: TGTGCCAGCAGCTGGGGTGCGGGGGAAGAGACCCAGTACTTC
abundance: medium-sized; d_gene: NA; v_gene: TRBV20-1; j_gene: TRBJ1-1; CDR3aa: CSARNPDRGAAFF; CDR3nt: TGCAGTGCTAGAAATCCGGACAGAGGGGCAGCTTTCTTT
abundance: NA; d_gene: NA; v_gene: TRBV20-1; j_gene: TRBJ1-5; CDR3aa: CSARHGQVSNQPQHF; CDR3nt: TGCAGTGCTAGACATGGACAAGTTAGCAATCAGCCCCAGCATTTT
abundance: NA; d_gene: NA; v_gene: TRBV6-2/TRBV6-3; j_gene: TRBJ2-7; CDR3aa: CASTEGMDEQYF; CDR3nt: TGTGCCAGCACCGAAGGGATGGACGAGCAGTACTTC
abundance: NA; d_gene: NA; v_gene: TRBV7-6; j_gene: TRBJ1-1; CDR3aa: CASSVAGPTGAFF; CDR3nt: TGTGCCAGCAGCGTAGCGGGCCCTACCGGAGCTTTCTTT
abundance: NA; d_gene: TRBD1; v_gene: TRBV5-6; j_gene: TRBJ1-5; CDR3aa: CASSLAGVRGLVDSNQPQHF; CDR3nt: TGTGCCAGCAGCCTGGCGGGGGTGAGGGGGCTGGTAGATAGCAATCAGCCCCAGCATTTT
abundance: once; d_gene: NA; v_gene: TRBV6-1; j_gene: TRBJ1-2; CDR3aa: CASSPGQAGYTF; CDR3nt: TGTGCCAGCAGCCCTGGGCAGGCCGGCTACACCTTC
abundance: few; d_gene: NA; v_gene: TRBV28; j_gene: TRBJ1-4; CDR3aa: CASGGDTNEKLFF; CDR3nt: TGTGCGTCCGGGGGGGACACTAATGAAAAACTGTTTTTT
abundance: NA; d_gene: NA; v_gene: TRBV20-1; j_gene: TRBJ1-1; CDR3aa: CSASIVSSTTEAFF; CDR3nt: TGCAGTGCTAGTATCGTATCGTCGACCACTGAAGCTTTCTTT
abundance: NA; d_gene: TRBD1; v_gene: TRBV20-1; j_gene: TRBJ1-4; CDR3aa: CSATGQGIGEKLFF; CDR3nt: TGCAGTGCTACGGGACAGGGAATAGGGGAAAAACTGTTTTTT
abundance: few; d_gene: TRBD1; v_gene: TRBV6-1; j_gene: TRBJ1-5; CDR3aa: CASKKGGSTDRPQHF; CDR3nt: TGTGCCAGCAAAAAAGGGGGCTCAACGGATCGGCCCCAGCATTTT
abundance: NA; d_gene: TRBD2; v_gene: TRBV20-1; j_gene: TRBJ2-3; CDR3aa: CSAPSLGLAGGYPLADTQYF; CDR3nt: TGCAGTGCCCCGAGTCTAGGACTAGCGGGGGGCTACCCCCTCGCAGATACGCAGTATTTT
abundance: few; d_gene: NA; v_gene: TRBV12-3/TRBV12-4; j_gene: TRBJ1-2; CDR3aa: CASSFRAYGYTF; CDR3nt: TGTGCCAGCAGTTTCAGGGCCTATGGCTACACCTTC
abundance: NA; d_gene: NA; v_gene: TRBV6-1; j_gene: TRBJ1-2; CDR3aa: CASRTGLNYGYTF; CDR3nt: TGTGCCAGCAGAACGGGACTAAACTATGGCTACACCTTC
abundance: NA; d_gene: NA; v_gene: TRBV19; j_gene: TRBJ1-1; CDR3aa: CAAKTGQFEAFF; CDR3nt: TGTGCCGCGAAGACTGGACAGTTTGAAGCTTTCTTT
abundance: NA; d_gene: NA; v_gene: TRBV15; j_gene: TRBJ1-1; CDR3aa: CATSRERGTFMNTEAFF; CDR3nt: TGTGCCACCAGCAGAGAGAGGGGGACGTTCATGAACACTGAAGCTTTCTTT
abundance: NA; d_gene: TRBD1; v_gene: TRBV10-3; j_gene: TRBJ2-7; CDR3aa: CAISVQGQGSTYEQYF; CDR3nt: TGTGCCATCAGCGTCCAGGGACAGGGGAGTACGTACGAGCAGTACTTC
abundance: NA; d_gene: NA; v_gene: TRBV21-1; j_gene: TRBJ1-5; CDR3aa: CASSKRYRHLRPQHF; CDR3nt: TGTGCCAGCAGCAAACGGTACCGGCACCTTAGGCCCCAGCATTTT
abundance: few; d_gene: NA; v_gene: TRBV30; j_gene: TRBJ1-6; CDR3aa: CAWSVSRRSYNSPLHF; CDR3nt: TGTGCCTGGAGTGTATCGCGCAGATCTTATAATTCACCCCTCCACTTT
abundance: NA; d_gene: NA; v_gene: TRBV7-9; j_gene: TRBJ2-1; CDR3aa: CASQRAEGSYNEQFF; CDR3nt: TGTGCCAGCCAGAGGGCGGAGGGCTCCTACAATGAGCAGTTCTTC
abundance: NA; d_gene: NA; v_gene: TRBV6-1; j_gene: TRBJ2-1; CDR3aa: CVSAGLPNNEQFF; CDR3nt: TGTGTCAGCGCGGGACTCCCCAACAATGAGCAGTTCTTC
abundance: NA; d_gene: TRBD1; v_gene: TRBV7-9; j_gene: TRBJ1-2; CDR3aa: CASSRTTGGYGYTF; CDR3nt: TGTGCCAGCAGCCGAACCACAGGGGGCTATGGCTACACCTTC
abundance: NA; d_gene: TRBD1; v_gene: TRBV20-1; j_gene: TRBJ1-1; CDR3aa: CSAGDLTGGGRNTEAFF; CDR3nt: TGCAGTGCTGGGGACCTGACAGGGGGCGGGAGGAACACTGAAGCTTTCTTT
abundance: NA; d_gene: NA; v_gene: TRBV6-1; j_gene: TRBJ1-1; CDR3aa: CASSEARGTEAFF; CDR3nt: TGTGCCAGCAGTGAAGCTCGGGGGACTGAAGCTTTCTTT
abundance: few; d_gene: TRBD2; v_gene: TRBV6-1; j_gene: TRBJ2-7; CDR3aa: CASTALAGSYEQYF; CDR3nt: TGTGCCAGCACGGCCCTAGCGGGCTCCTACGAGCAGTACTTC
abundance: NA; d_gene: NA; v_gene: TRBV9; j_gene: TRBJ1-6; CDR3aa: CAISHQLHRNAENSPLHF; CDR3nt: TGTGCCATCTCGCACCAACTTCACAGGAATGCAGAGAATTCACCCCTCCACTTT
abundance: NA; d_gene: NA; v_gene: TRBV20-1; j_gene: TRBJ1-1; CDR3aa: CSARAVKTVNTEAFF; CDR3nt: TGCAGTGCTAGAGCGGTAAAGACAGTGAACACTGAAGCTTTCTTT
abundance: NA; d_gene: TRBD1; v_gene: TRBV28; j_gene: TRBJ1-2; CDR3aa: CASSFPRQGAVNYGYTF; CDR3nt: TGTGCCAGCAGTTTCCCCCGACAGGGGGCGGTGAACTATGGCTACACCTTC
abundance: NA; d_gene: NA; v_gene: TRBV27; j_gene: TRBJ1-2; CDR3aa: CASTPNRVSNYGYTF; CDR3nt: TGTGCCAGCACCCCCAACAGGGTTTCTAACTATGGCTACACCTTC
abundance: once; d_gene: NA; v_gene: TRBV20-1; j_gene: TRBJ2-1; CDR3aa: CSASGPLSYNEQFF; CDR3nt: TGCAGTGCTAGTGGGCCCTTGTCTTACAATGAGCAGTTCTTC
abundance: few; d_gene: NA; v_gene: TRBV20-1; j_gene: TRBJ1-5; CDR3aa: CSARGTLGLQSQPQHF; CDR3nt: TGCAGTGCTAGAGGGACCCTGGGGTTACAGTCACAGCCCCAGCATTTT
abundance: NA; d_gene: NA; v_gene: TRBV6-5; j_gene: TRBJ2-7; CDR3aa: CASSYSPGVGYEQYF; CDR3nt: TGTGCCAGCAGTTACTCGCCGGGGGTAGGCTACGAGCAGTACTTC
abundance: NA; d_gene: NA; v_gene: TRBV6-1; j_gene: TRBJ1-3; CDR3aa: CASSDGPRGNTIYF; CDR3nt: TGTGCCAGCAGTGACGGGCCCAGGGGCAACACCATATATTTT
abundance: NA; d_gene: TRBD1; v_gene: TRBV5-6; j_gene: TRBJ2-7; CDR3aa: CASSLYRTGSDEQYF; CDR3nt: TGTGCCAGCAGCTTGTATAGGACAGGGTCTGACGAGCAGTACTTC
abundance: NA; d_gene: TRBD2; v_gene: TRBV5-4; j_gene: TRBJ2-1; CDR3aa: CASSLGSGREEQFF; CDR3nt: TGTGCCAGCAGCTTAGGGAGCGGGAGGGAAGAGCAGTTCTTC
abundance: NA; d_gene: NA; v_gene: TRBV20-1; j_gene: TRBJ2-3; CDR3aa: CSARDRIHIAQDTQYF; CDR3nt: TGCAGTGCTAGAGATCGAATTCATATCGCGCAAGATACGCAGTATTTT